This entry concerns a single T cell receptor beta chain. Building of the TCR beta libraries involved iRepertoire HTBI primers and Arm-PCR of CDR3 regions. Using its own MiXCR run on the multiplex PCR reads, TCRdb lists one record per CDR3 protein. The table records some 200,000 distinct CDR3 sequences, approximately 18% of them present only once. The time point is: newly diagnosed GD, antithyroid drugs for less than 3 months. PBMCs provided the RNA from which the TCR library was made. From an endocrinology department in Xi'an, China, came the patients. This entry belongs to a study of regulatory T cells in long-lasting Graves disease. Across the study: Newly diagnosed Graves' patients had under 3 months of antithyroid drugs.

Germline CDR1 and CDR2: SGHRS and YFSETQ. The CDR3 runs to 14 residues. V was clipped by 1 base and J by 7 bases; unmatched bases: 7. These same records also appear under a second study, on T cells in Graves' hyperthyroidism and ophthalmopathy.

The source of this sequence is a woman in her 30s with Graves disease. Sequenced material: peripheral blood mononuclear cells (PBMCs), taken at new diagnosis, from a patient treated with antithyroid drugs. J is TRBJ2-5 and V is TRBV5-1, with 7 bases aligning to TRBD2. This CDR3 reads CASSLSSGPGTQYF. In DNA, the CDR3 is TGCGCCAGCAGCTTGTCTAGCGGCCCAGGGACCCAGTACTTC.